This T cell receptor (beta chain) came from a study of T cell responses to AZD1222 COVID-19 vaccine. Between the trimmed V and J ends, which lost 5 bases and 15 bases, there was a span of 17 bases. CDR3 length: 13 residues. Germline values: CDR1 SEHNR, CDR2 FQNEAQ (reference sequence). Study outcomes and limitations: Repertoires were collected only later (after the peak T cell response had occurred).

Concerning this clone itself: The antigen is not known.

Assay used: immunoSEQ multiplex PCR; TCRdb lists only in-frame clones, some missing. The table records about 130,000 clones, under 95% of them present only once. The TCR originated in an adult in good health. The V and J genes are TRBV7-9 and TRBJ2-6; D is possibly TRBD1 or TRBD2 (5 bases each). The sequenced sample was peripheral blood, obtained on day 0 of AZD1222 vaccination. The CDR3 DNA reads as TGTGCCAGCAGCCCCCGGGACCAAGAGTACCTGACTTTC. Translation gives CASSPRDQEYLTF.